The clone carrying this T cell receptor beta chain appeared once. These data originate in a study of tumor-infiltrating lymphocytes in localized non-small cell lung cancer. Clones were read by immunoSEQ multiplex PCR, and TCRdb kept only the in-frame ones, dropping some. The profile shows some 10,000 clones, about 80% of them singletons. The V and J ends lost 5 bases and 8 bases respectively, with 16 bases between them. The CDR3 runs to 14 residues. The germline V gene encodes CDR1 SNHLY and CDR2 FYNNEI. The sequencing input was uninvolved lung tissue not adjacent to the tumor. The chain has TRBV2 and TRBJ2-1; D might be TRBD2 (6 bases). This TCR came from a human donor with non-small cell lung cancer. The CDR3 DNA reads TGTGCCAGCAGTCCTCCCCGCCGCGGGGATGAGCAGTTCTTC. Translating gives CASSPPRRGDEQFF.